These 4 T cell receptor beta chains originate from one sample sequenced in a study of cytomegalovirus exposure and HLA in healthy donors. Clones were read by immunoSEQ multiplex PCR, and TCRdb kept only the in-frame ones, dropping some. The sample holds about 120,000 clones, roughly nine tenths seen once. Sequencing was carried out using PBMCs. The receptor source for this set is a woman under 30 in good health and CMV-seronegative.

The rearrangement links TRBV9 to TRBJ2-7, with a tentative D call TRBD1 (7 bases). Germline assignment: CDR1 SGDLS and CDR2 YYNGEE. Trimming took off 7 bases at V and 6 bases at J, with 20 bases between the two ends. The CDR3 has 14 residues. The CDR3 sequence is CASGKAGGQGEQYF. CDR3 bases: TGTGCCAGCGGAAAGGCAGGGGGGCAGGGCGAGCAGTACTTC.

This chain connects TRBV7-9 to TRBJ1-5, with 7 bases matching TRBD1. The ends lost 1 base at V and 0 bases at J; junction bases unmatched: 6. This CDR3 spans 17 amino acids. Germline CDR1 SEHNR, CDR2 FQNEAQ (reference sequence). The DNA of the CDR3 is TGTGCCAGCAGCTTAGGGGCGGGACAGTATAGCAATCAGCCCCAGCATTTT. Protein product: CASSLGAGQYSNQPQHF.

The chain couples TRBV28 to TRBJ2-2; TRBD1 aligns across 8 bases. The germline gives CDR1 MDHEN, CDR2 SYDVKM. V shed 5 bases and J 1 base; nucleotides not matched to a gene: 6. The CDR3 has 16 residues. As DNA, the CDR3 is TGTGCCAGCAGTCCCAGAGGGACAGGGAACACCGGGGAGCTGTTTTTT. It is translated as CASSPRGTGNTGELFF.

The chain carries TRBV5-6 and TRBJ2-1; D unresolved. With 5 bases removed from V and 8 bases from J, the gap between germline ends came to 17 bases. The germline CDR1 and CDR2 sequences are SGHDT and YYEEEE. The CDR3 runs to 14 residues. The chain's CDR3 is CASSESLRVDEQFF. In DNA, the CDR3 is TGTGCCAGCAGTGAGAGCTTACGAGTCGATGAGCAGTTCTTC.